The sequence of this T cell receptor beta chain was determined in a study of CD8+CD57+ T cells in acquired aplastic anemia. The wider study: Sorted CD4+ and CD8+ cells gave a mean 3.2 ug DNA, range about 0.19 to 27.4 ug.

TCR beta VDJ combinations and CDR3 sequences were profiled from genomic DNA. One entry per CDR3 protein results from TCRdb running MiXCR on the reads. The sample includes about half a million distinct CDR3 sequences, more than 25% seen only once; the top ten take 0.82%. Study outcomes and limitations: Researchers report that 25 to 30 CD8+ CDR3 sequences appeared in both patients and controls.

In its sample, this clonotype was seen a few times. Its target is unknown. CD8+CD57+ cell expansion, shown by flow cytometry, had occurred in the patients selected for sequencing. Acquired aplastic anemia of severe grade affected all patients. Patient blood was sampled before any therapy had been received. The sample comprised sorted CD4+, CD8+, or CD8+CD57+ T cells (not recorded which) from PBMCs. The receptor was isolated from a human donor with aplastic anemia.

CDR3 sequence (DNA): TGTGCCTGGAGTGGGGGGAGGGCTTTCTTT. Translating gives CAWSGGRAFF. The V call is TRBV30, the J call TRBJ1-1, with D possibly matching TRBD1 (5 bases). CDR3 length equals 10 residues. Germline loops: CDR1 GTSNPN, CDR2 SVGIG (reference sequence). The V end lost 1 base, the J end lost 11 bases, and 8 bases lay between the germline ends.